The 16 T cell receptor beta chains below come from one sample, sequenced in a study of T cell responses to AZD1222 COVID-19 vaccine. Libraries were prepared by immunoSEQ multiplex PCR; TCRdb keeps only in-frame clonotypes and omits some of them. The table records roughly 150,000 clones, about 88% of them present only once. The source material was peripheral blood, sampled after recovery from COVID-19. These receptors all stem from an adult who had recovered from COVID-19.

Comment on this clone: At one of its ends the junction is not consistent with the germline gene, which may arise from a read error. J is TRBJ1-5 and V is TRBV7-2, with 9 bases fitting TRBD1. This CDR3 comprises 14 residues. Germline values: CDR1 SGHTA, CDR2 FQGNSA. The CDR3: CASSKGQGNQPQHF. Written as DNA, the CDR3 is TGTGCCAGCAGCAAGGGACAGGGCAACCAGCCCCAGCATTTT.

The genes are TRBV3-1 (or the pseudogene TRBV3-2) and TRBJ1-1, with no clear D. V was shortened by 4 bases and J by 1 base, with 10 bases between the two germline ends. There are 14 residues in the CDR3. Germline V gene lookup returns CDR1 LGHDT and CDR2 YNNKEL (reference sequence). The CDR3 region has the DNA TGTGCCAGCAGCCTCCCGGGAGGGAACACTGAAGCTTTCTTT. Protein: CASSLPGGNTEAFF.

The V and J genes are TRBV5-6 and TRBJ1-2, with D maybe TRBD1 (5 bases). This CDR3 contains 13 residues. In germline, CDR1 is SGHDT, CDR2 YYEEEE. V lost 6 bases to trimming and J lost 7 bases, with 16 bases between them. The CDR3 sequence: CASNLDRYSGYTF. DNA for the CDR3: TGTGCCAGCAACCTAGACAGATACTCTGGCTACACCTTC.

The chain combines TRBV11-3 with TRBJ2-7, with a tentative D call TRBD2 (5 bases). The CDR3 is 14 amino acids. V gave up 5 bases and J gave up 0 bases, with 11 bases separating them. Germline V gene lookup returns CDR1 SGHNT and CDR2 YENEEA. CDR3 nucleotide sequence: TGTGCCAGCAGCGAGGACTTAAGCTCCTACGAGCAGTACTTC. Translation: CASSEDLSSYEQYF.

This clone appeared a single time. The V gene is TRBV7-8, the J gene TRBJ2-7, with D possibly being TRBD1 or TRBD2 (5 bases each). The CDR3 sequence is 13 residues long. The V and J ends lost 3 bases and 4 bases respectively, with 10 bases between them. The V gene's germline CDR1 is SGHVS and CDR2 FQNEAQ. CDR3 nucleotides: TGTGCCAGCAGCTTGGGACCCAGTTACGAGCAGTACTTC. Translated: CASSLGPSYEQYF.

This clone appeared once. This chain links TRBV7-2 with TRBJ1-6, with 7 bases identical to TRBD1. CDR3 length: 12 residues. Trimming at V came to 5 bases and at J to 11 bases, leaving 3 bases not matched to a gene. In germline, CDR1 is SGHTA, CDR2 FQGNSA. This chain's CDR3 is CASSGQGAPLHF. DNA of the CDR3: TGTGCCAGCAGCGGTCAGGGGGCACCCCTCCACTTT.

The chain combines TRBV19 with TRBJ2-1; 13 bases agree with TRBD2. J gave up 5 bases and V 7 bases, and 5 bases lay outside the gene matches. This CDR3 comprises 15 residues. Germline V gives CDR1 LNHDA, CDR2 SQIVND (reference sequence). The DNA for the CDR3 is TGTGCCAGTACCTACGGACTAGCGGGGGACAATGAGCAGTTCTTC. Translation gives CASTYGLAGDNEQFF.

This chain connects TRBV20-1 to TRBJ2-3; D gene uncertain. V was pared by 6 bases and J by 4 bases, with 8 bases between. The CDR3 sequence is 11 residues long. The germline gives CDR1 DFQATT, CDR2 SNEGSKA (reference sequence). CDR3 nucleotides: TGCAGTGCCAGAAACGCAGATACGCAGTATTTT. Translation gives CSARNADTQYF.

V is TRBV29-1 and J is TRBJ2-7, with TRBD2 identical over 13 bases. This CDR3 has 21 amino acids. J lost 0 bases, V lost 7 bases, and 24 bases had no gene match. The V gene's germline CDR1 is SQVTM and CDR2 ANQGSEA. In nucleotides, the CDR3 is TGCAGCGCCCAGGGACTAGCGGGAAAGGGCGCCAGGGGTTCGAGCTCCTACGAGCAGTACTTC. As protein: CSAQGLAGKGARGSSSYEQYF.

CDR3 sequence: CASSIPQGQGGKLFF. CDR3 coding DNA: TGTGCCAGCAGTATACCACAGGGGCAGGGTGGAAAACTGTTTTTT. The rearrangement uses TRBV28 and TRBJ1-4, with 7 positions matching TRBD1. CDR3 length: 15 residues. Germline CDR1 is MDHEN and CDR2 is SYDVKM. V shed 5 bases and J 10 bases; nucleotides not matched to a gene: 13. Full variable domain (rest looked up from reference TRBV28 and TRBJ1-4): DVKVTQSSRYLVKRTGEKVFLECVQDMDHENMFWYRQDPGLGLRLIYFSYDVKMKEKGDIPEGYSVSREKKERFSLILESASTNQTSMYLCASSIPQGQGGKLFFGSGTQLSVL.

This clone showed up just once. This sequence joins TRBV19 and TRBJ2-2; 10 nucleotides align to TRBD1. CDR1 is LNHDA and CDR2 is SQIVND in the germline V gene (reference sequence). The CDR3 length is 15 residues. The V and J ends lost 6 bases and 6 bases, in that order; junction bases with no gene match: 7. This CDR3 reads CASRRQGARAGELFF. CDR3 nucleotide sequence: TGTGCCAGTAGAAGACAGGGGGCGAGGGCCGGGGAGCTGTTTTTT.

The chain is built from TRBV5-1 and TRBJ2-1, with a weak D call TRBD2 (5 bases). CDR3 size: 14 residues. The germline V gene encodes CDR1 SGHRS and CDR2 YFSETQ. Between the trimmed V and J ends, which lost 4 bases and 0 bases, there was a span of 8 bases. CDR3 in DNA: TGCGCCAGCAGCCCCGGACTCTCCTACAATGAGCAGTTCTTC. It is translated as CASSPGLSYNEQFF. The entire variable domain, with the rest obtained from reference TRBV5-1 and TRBJ2-1, is as follows: KAGVTQTPRYLIKTRGQQVTLSCSPISGHRSVSWYQQTPGQGLQFLFEYFSETQRNKGNFPGRFSGRQFSNSRSEMNVSTLELGDSALYLCASSPGLSYNEQFFGPGTRLTVL.

The rearrangement joins TRBV2 to TRBJ1-1, with TRBD1 as a possible D gene (6 bases). Germline V gene data show CDR1 as SNHLY and CDR2 as FYNNEI. V was pared by 6 bases and J by 2 bases, with 7 bases between. The CDR3 length is 12 residues. CDR3 nucleotide sequence: TGTGCCAGCAGGGACAGAAACACTGAAGCTTTCTTT. It translates to CASRDRNTEAFF.

J is TRBJ1-5 and V is TRBV19; possible D gene TRBD1, 5 bases. This CDR3 has 13 amino acids. Per germline, CDR1 LNHDA and CDR2 SQIVND (reference sequence). Trimming shortened V by 5 bases and J by 4 bases, and 9 bases separated the two germline ends. In DNA, the CDR3 is TGTGCCAGTAGTCGCAGGGATAATCAGCCCCAGCATTTT. It is translated as CASSRRDNQPQHF.

The rearrangement joins TRBV9 to TRBJ1-4, with no clear D. CDR1 is SGDLS and CDR2 is YYNGEE in the germline V gene. Trimming removed 3 bases from V and 3 bases from J, with 12 bases in between. This CDR3 comprises 15 residues. This CDR3 is CASSGWGSANEKLFF. The CDR3 region has the DNA TGTGCCAGCAGCGGATGGGGTTCAGCTAATGAAAAACTGTTTTTT.

The chain combines TRBV5-6 with TRBJ1-2; D perhaps matches TRBD1 (5 bases). Germline values: CDR1 SGHDT, CDR2 YYEEEE. Trimming took off 0 bases at V and 8 bases at J, with 11 bases between the two ends. The CDR3 spans 13 residues. CDR3 sequence reads: CASSLGGRGGYTF. DNA of the CDR3: TGTGCCAGCAGCTTGGGGGGCAGAGGAGGCTACACCTTC.